This T cell receptor beta chain originates from a study of T cells in Graves' hyperthyroidism and ophthalmopathy. The CDR3 regions of TCR beta were amplified from RNA transcripts. A set of HTBI primers served as the primers for a first-round RT-PCR of the TCR CDR3. MiXCR was run by TCRdb on the multiplex PCR reads, yielding one entry per CDR3 protein. The sample comprises about 400,000 distinct CDR3 sequences, roughly 14% of which are singletons, and roughly an eighth rests with the top ten. General study points: In blood, most of the thyroid clonotypes expanded above 0.001 were also present.

This clonotype was detected ten times or more. Antigen unknown. This CDR3 is built from 13 residues. From germline, CDR1 is MNHEY and CDR2 SMNVEV (reference sequence). The V end lost 5 bases, the J end lost 4 bases, and 12 bases lay between the germline ends. The J gene is TRBJ2-7, the V gene TRBV27, with D tentatively TRBD1 (5 bases). The clonotype was recovered from a man younger than 30 with Graves' ophthalmopathy. The sequencing sample was made of blood. The CDR3 sequence: CASSLRTSYEQYF. In nucleotides, the CDR3 is TGTGCCAGCAGTCTACGGACAAGTTACGAGCAGTACTTC.